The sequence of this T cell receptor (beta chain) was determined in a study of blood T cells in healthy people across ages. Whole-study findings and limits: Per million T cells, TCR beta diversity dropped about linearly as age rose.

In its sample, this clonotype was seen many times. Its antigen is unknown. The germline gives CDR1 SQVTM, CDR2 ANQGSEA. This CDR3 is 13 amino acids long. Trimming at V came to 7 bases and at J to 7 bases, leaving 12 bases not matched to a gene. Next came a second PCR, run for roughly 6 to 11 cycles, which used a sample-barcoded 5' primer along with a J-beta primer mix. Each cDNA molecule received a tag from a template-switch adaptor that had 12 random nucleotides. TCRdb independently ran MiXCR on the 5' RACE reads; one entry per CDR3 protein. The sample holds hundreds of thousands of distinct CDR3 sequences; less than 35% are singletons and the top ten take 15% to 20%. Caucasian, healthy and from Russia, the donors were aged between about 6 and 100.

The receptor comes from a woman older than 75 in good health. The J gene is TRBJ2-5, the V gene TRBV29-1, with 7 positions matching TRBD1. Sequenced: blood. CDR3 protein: CSAAGQAAGTQYF. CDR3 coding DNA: TGCAGCGCCGCTGGACAGGCCGCGGGGACCCAGTACTTC.